These 25 T cell receptor beta chains came from one sample sequenced in a study of T cell responses to AZD1222 COVID-19 vaccine. Here immunoSEQ multiplex PCR was the method, and the copy in TCRdb shows in-frame clones only, minus some. The sample yields about 130,000 clones, about 87% seen once. Sequenced material: peripheral blood, taken on day 0 of AZD1222 vaccination. These receptor sequences come from an adult in good health.

The V gene is TRBV9, the J gene TRBJ2-2; D is uncertain. This CDR3 has 14 residues. V gave up 3 bases and J gave up 0 bases, with 6 bases separating them. Germline lookup yields CDR1 SGDLS and CDR2 YYNGEE. For the CDR3, the DNA is TGTGCCAGCAGCGAATACACGAACACCGGGGAGCTGTTTTTT. This sequence encodes CASSEYTNTGELFF.

This clone was seen just once. The chain joins TRBV11-3 to TRBJ2-7, with TRBD2 matching over 11 bases. V lost 0 bases, J lost 3 bases, and 7 bases stayed unmatched. Per the germline V gene, CDR1 is SGHNT and CDR2 is YENEEA. This CDR3 region has 17 residues. CDR3: CASSLDSTSGSVYEQYF. The CDR3 DNA follows: TGTGCCAGCAGCTTAGATTCTACTAGCGGGAGTGTCTACGAGCAGTACTTC.

The V gene is TRBV9, the J gene TRBJ2-7; either TRBD1 or TRBD2 may supply D (5 bases each). CDR3 length equals 16 residues. Trimming took 0 bases from V and 1 from J, leaving 14 bases between them. Germline values: CDR1 SGDLS, CDR2 YYNGEE. This CDR3 is CASSVGAGTISYEQYF. The DNA of the CDR3 is TGTGCCAGCAGCGTAGGGGCAGGGACCATTTCCTACGAGCAGTACTTC.

This clone is a singleton in its sample. The chain recombines TRBV5-1 with TRBJ1-1; 8 nucleotides line up with TRBD1. CDR3 length: 14 amino acids. Germline V gives CDR1 SGHRS, CDR2 YFSETQ. The V segment lost 4 bases and the J segment 10 bases; nucleotides outside the gene matches: 12. Here the CDR3 reads CASSPSGGQGAAFF. The CDR3 nucleotides are TGCGCCAGCAGCCCCTCCGGGGGGCAGGGGGCAGCTTTCTTT.

This clone was recorded a few times. The V call is TRBV29-1, the J call TRBJ1-2, with TRBD1 matching 7 bases. The length of the CDR3 is 12 residues. V dropped 6 bases and J dropped 4; count of bases not matched to a gene: 5. Germline CDR1 and CDR2: SQVTM and ANQGSEA. The CDR3 DNA reads TGCAGCGTCGTCACAGGGGCCTATGGCTACACCTTC. Protein product: CSVVTGAYGYTF.

The CDR3 here is CASTLAGRLNEQFF. DNA of the CDR3: TGTGCCAGCACCCTAGCGGGGCGGCTCAATGAGCAGTTCTTC. The V call is TRBV27, the J call TRBJ2-1, with 9 bases matching TRBD2. The CDR3 is 14 residues long. The germline gives CDR1 MNHEY, CDR2 SMNVEV (reference sequence). The V gene end was trimmed by 7 bases and the J gene end by 6 bases; junction bases not matched to a gene: 7.

The rearrangement joins TRBV9 to TRBJ2-1, with TRBD2 identical over 10 bases. The trim removed 3 bases at V and 4 bases at J, leaving 4 bases unmatched. This CDR3 spans 15 amino acids. In germline, CDR1 is SGDLS, CDR2 YYNGEE. CDR3 amino acids: CASSASGGDYNEQFF. CDR3 sequence (DNA): TGTGCCAGCAGCGCCAGCGGGGGGGATTACAATGAGCAGTTCTTC.

This clone was found once. This chain links TRBV11-1 with TRBJ2-7, with D possibly being TRBD2 (6 bases). The ends were cut back, 2 bases at V and 2 bases at J, with 16 bases in the middle. Per germline, CDR1 SGHAT and CDR2 FQDESV (reference sequence). The CDR3 covers 16 residues. The CDR3 loop is CASSLIGPSVTYEQYF. CDR3 nucleotides: TGTGCCAGCAGCTTAATTGGTCCTAGCGTTACCTACGAGCAGTACTTC. Together with reference TRBV11-1 and TRBJ2-7, the CDR3 gives the full variable domain: EAEVAQSPRYKITEKSQAVAFWCDPISGHATLYWYRQILGQGPELLVQFQDESVVDDSQLPKDRFSAERLKGVDSTLKIQPAELGDSAMYLCASSLIGPSVTYEQYFGPGTRLTVT.

The CDR3 loop reads CSAVGTSGSYNEQFF. The CDR3 DNA is TGCAGCGCTGTAGGGACTAGCGGCTCCTACAATGAGCAGTTCTTC. The chain joins TRBV29-1 to TRBJ2-1; TRBD2 agrees at 11 bases. Trimming cost V 7 bases and J 0 bases; bases outside gene matches: 5. The CDR3 is made up of 15 amino acids. Germline-derived CDR1 and CDR2 are SQVTM and ANQGSEA.

This clone has only one observation. The rearrangement uses TRBV3-1 (or the pseudogene TRBV3-2) and TRBJ2-7, with 7 bases fitting TRBD1. Germline CDR1 LGHDT, CDR2 YNNKEL (reference sequence). V trimming: 0 bases; J trimming: 2 bases; junction bases outside the gene matches: 1. The length of the CDR3 is 14 residues. The CDR3 here is CASSQEGQTYEQYF. For the CDR3, the DNA is TGTGCCAGCAGCCAAGAGGGACAGACCTACGAGCAGTACTTC.

The chain links TRBV7-9 to TRBJ2-1; perhaps TRBD1 as D (6 bases). The CDR3 loop spans 12 amino acids. CDR1 is SEHNR, CDR2 FQNEAQ, per germline (reference sequence). V lost 5 bases, J lost 10 bases, and 12 bases lay in between. This CDR3 is CASSLQGGEQFF. In DNA form, the CDR3 reads TGTGCCAGCAGCCTACAGGGTGGCGAGCAGTTCTTC.

The chain links TRBV7-2 to TRBJ2-2, with a weak D call TRBD2 (6 bases). V was pared by 4 bases and J by 7 bases, with 10 bases between. Germline V lookup: CDR1 SGHTA, CDR2 FQGNSA. The CDR3 is 13 residues long. DNA for the CDR3: TGTGCCAGCAGCTCAAGGCGGGGCGGGGAGCTGTTTTTT. It yields the protein CASSSRRGGELFF.

The V and J genes are TRBV11-2 and TRBJ1-5, with 10 bases that match TRBD1. CDR3 length: 16 amino acids. The ends lost 1 base at V and 3 bases at J; junction bases unmatched: 3. CDR1 and CDR2 (germline): SGHAT, FQNNGV. For the CDR3, the DNA is TGTGCCAGCAGCTTAGGGACAGGGGGTTACAATCAGCCCCAGCATTTT. It specifies CASSLGTGGYNQPQHF. Together with reference TRBV11-2 and TRBJ1-5, the CDR3 gives the full variable domain: EAGVAQSPRYKIIEKRQSVAFWCNPISGHATLYWYQQILGQGPKLLIQFQNNGVVDDSQLPKDRFSAERLKGVDSTLKIQPAKLEDSAVYLCASSLGTGGYNQPQHFGDGTRLSIL.

In its sample, this clone was seen once. The rearrangement joins TRBV3-1 (or the pseudogene TRBV3-2) to TRBJ1-3; D is possibly TRBD1 (5 bases). In germline, CDR1 is LGHDT, CDR2 YNNKEL (reference sequence). The CDR3 has 15 residues. V was cut by 0 bases and J by 7 bases, with 13 bases left in between. CDR3 in amino acids: CASSQDRWQGNTIYF. CDR3 nucleotides: TGTGCCAGCAGCCAAGATCGGTGGCAGGGTAACACCATATATTTT.

This clone was detected many times. The chain has TRBV6-4 and TRBJ2-7; 8 positions match TRBD1. J gave up 6 bases and V 3 bases, and 13 bases lay outside the gene matches. Germline V gene data show CDR1 as MRHNA and CDR2 as SNTAGT. The CDR3 loop spans 16 amino acids. CDR3 sequence reads: CASSERAGGSLSEQYF. In DNA, the CDR3 is TGTGCCAGCAGTGAGAGGGCAGGGGGCAGTTTATCCGAGCAGTACTTC.

The chain combines TRBV28 with TRBJ2-7; 9 nucleotides align to TRBD2. The J segment lost 2 bases and the V segment lost 3 bases, leaving 5 bases of the junction unmatched. There are 15 residues in the CDR3. The germline CDR1 and CDR2 sequences are MDHEN and SYDVKM. The CDR3 DNA reads as TGTGCCAGCAGTTTGCGGGGGGGCCCCGCCTACGAGCAGTACTTC. It translates to CASSLRGGPAYEQYF.

The chain links TRBV29-1 to TRBJ2-7, with 7 bases that match TRBD1. Germline values: CDR1 SQVTM, CDR2 ANQGSEA. CDR3 length: 13 amino acids. Losses at the gene ends were 7 bases for V and 6 bases for J; bases not matched to a gene: 12. In DNA, the CDR3 is TGCAGCGCCCGGAGCCAGGGGGTTGGCGAGCAGTACTTC. Protein product: CSARSQGVGEQYF.

The chain recombines TRBV19 with TRBJ1-2; D gene ambiguous. The germline V gene encodes CDR1 LNHDA and CDR2 SQIVND (reference sequence). With 5 bases removed from V and 7 bases from J, the gap between germline ends came to 14 bases. The CDR3 is 13 amino acids. The CDR3 spells CASSFASVSGYTF. CDR3 nucleotides: TGTGCCAGTAGTTTTGCCTCGGTCAGTGGCTACACCTTC.

This chain links TRBV7-8 with TRBJ2-3, with D possibly being TRBD1 or TRBD2 (5 bases each). Germline V gene lookup returns CDR1 SGHVS and CDR2 FQNEAQ. The V end lost 2 bases, the J end lost 1 base, and 16 bases lay between the germline ends. The CDR3 contains 17 residues. For the CDR3, the DNA is TGTGCCAGCAGCTTAACAACGCTGGGGGTGGGCACAGATACGCAGTATTTT. Translating it yields CASSLTTLGVGTDTQYF.

The V gene is TRBV7-2, the J gene TRBJ2-7; D may be TRBD1 or TRBD2 (5 bases each). This CDR3 region has 11 residues. The V gene's germline CDR1 is SGHTA and CDR2 FQGNSA. Trimming removed 6 bases from V and 6 bases from J, with 9 bases in between. DNA of the CDR3: TGTGCCAGCAGTCCGGGACCCGAGCAGTACTTC. Its protein is CASSPGPEQYF.

The rearrangement uses TRBV7-2 and TRBJ2-2, with unresolved D. V was trimmed by 1 base and J by 4 bases, leaving 13 bases between them. The CDR3 sequence is 16 residues long. CDR1 SGHTA and CDR2 FQGNSA come from the germline V gene. As DNA, the CDR3 is TGTGCCAGCAGCTTAGGACCGCGTGCAGGCACCGGGGAGCTGTTTTTT. Amino acid sequence: CASSLGPRAGTGELFF.

This clone was recorded a few times. This chain uses TRBV7-9 with TRBJ2-7; D may match TRBD1 or TRBD2 (6 bases each). Germline V lookup: CDR1 SEHNR, CDR2 FQNEAQ (reference sequence). There are 16 residues in the CDR3. Trimming stripped 1 base from V and 2 bases from J, with 15 bases between. CDR3 nucleotide sequence: TGTGCCAGCAGCTTAGGGGGCGGGGCAGGGGCCTACGAGCAGTACTTC. This codes for CASSLGGGAGAYEQYF.

A word on this clone: Different DNA sequences within this sample yield the same CDR3. V and J are TRBV30 and TRBJ1-5; D gene ambiguous. CDR1 is GTSNPN, CDR2 SVGIG, per germline (reference sequence). The V end was cut by 0 bases, the J end by 2 bases, with 11 bases between. This CDR3 has 15 amino acids. DNA of the CDR3: TGTGCCTGGAGTGTTGGACCGAGGGGCAATCAGCCCCAGCATTTT. Translating it yields CAWSVGPRGNQPQHF.

This rearrangement joins TRBV7-9 to TRBJ2-3; tentatively, D is TRBD2 (6 bases). The V gene's germline CDR1 is SEHNR and CDR2 FQNEAQ (reference sequence). V was cut by 5 bases and J by 2 bases, with 17 bases left in between. The CDR3 length is 16 residues. The CDR3 loop reads CASSPRGGKDTDTQYF. CDR3 bases: TGTGCCAGCAGCCCTAGGGGCGGGAAGGACACAGATACGCAGTATTTT.

V usage is TRBV28 and J usage is TRBJ1-4, with unresolved D. Trimming pared 10 bases from V and 8 bases from J, leaving 17 bases between. Germline CDR1 reads MDHEN; CDR2 reads SYDVKM. The CDR3 contains 13 residues. The CDR3 protein is CATRRATDEKLFF. The CDR3 DNA reads TGTGCCACCAGACGGGCCACGGACGAAAAACTGTTTTTT.